Described below is a single TCR beta chain sequence and its context. What it recognizes is unknown. The source of the sample is a study of blood T cells in healthy people across ages. Notes on the study in general: Both higher diversity and more naive CD4+ cells marked long-lived donors when set against aged donors.

Investigators took about 10 milliliters of peripheral blood from every donor. A J-beta primer mix and a sample-barcoded 5' primer were used in a second PCR of about 7 to 12 cycles. Researchers report that a template-switch adaptor with 12 random nucleotides tagged each cDNA molecule. Paired-end reads containing CDR3 totaled no fewer than 2.5 million for each sample. Using its own MiXCR run on the 5' RACE reads, TCRdb lists one record per CDR3 protein. This table holds hundreds of thousands of distinct CDR3 sequences, 45% to 70% found once. The CDR3 has 15 amino acids. Germline assignment: CDR1 SGHTA and CDR2 FQGTGA. The germline V and J ends were trimmed by 1 base and 0 bases, with 9 bases remaining between them.

V gene TRBV7-3 combines with J gene TRBJ1-2; D remains unclear. Specimen: blood. The receptor comes from a man between 40 and 49 years old in good health. The CDR3 DNA follows: TGTGCCAGCAGCTTAATGGCAGAAGCTAACTATGGCTACACCTTC. Amino acid sequence: CASSLMAEANYGYTF.